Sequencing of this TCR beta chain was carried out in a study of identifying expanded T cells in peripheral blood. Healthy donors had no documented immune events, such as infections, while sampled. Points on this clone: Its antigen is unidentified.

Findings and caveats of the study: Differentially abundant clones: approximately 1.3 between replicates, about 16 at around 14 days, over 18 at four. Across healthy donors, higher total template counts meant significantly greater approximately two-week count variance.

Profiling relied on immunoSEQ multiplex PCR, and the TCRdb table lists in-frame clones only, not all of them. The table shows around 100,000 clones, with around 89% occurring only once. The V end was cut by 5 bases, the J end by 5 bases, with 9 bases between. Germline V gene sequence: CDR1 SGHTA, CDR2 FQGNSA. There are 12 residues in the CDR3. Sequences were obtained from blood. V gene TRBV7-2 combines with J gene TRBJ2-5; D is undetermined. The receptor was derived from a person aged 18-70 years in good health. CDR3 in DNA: TGTGCCAGCAGCCCCTCCTCGGAGACCCAGTACTTC. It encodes CASSPSSETQYF.